These T cell receptor beta chains were read from a single sample in a study of T cell repertoires in cytomegalovirus infection. A single record per CDR3 protein comes from TCRdb applying MiXCR to the reads. The top ten hold approximately 4.2% of the sample, which has 150,000 to 200,000 distinct CDR3 sequences, roughly 9.8% seen once. The source material was PBMCs. These TCRs come from a human donor in good health (CMV status not recorded). Some clones in this sample may be carry-over from other donors' samples. Each CDR3 is given with its conserved first and last residue. Clone sizes are given selectively: once, few, many, or a class where the clone is expanded.

>TRBJ2-1|TRBV7-2|many
CASSPRDRAQFF
>TRBJ2-7|TRBV28|many
CASSLGMSYEQYF
>TRBJ2-7|TRBV19|-
CASSMGGGGNYEQYF
>TRBJ1-5|TRBV29-1|many
CSVRVGQNDQPQHF
>TRBJ1-3|TRBV9|once
CASGGGQISGNTIYF
>TRBJ2-5|TRBV7-2|many
CASSPGMETQYF
>TRBJ2-2|TRBV4-2|-
CASSQGSMSADNTGELFF
>TRBJ2-3|TRBV20-1|many
CSARDLPLNVNTQYF
>TRBJ1-6|TRBV11-2|many
CASSPPGDRNSPLHF
>TRBJ2-5|TRBV7-2|many
CASSVGQGETQYF
>TRBJ1-2|TRBV5-6|few
CASSSGQNSYGYTF
>TRBJ2-7|TRBV15|many
CATSNYLAAFAPTSYEQYF
>TRBJ2-4|TRBV20-1|-
CSAAGTGGINIQYF
>TRBJ2-1|TRBV14|-
CASSRKVNEQFF
>TRBJ2-7|TRBV28|few
CASRDFSGDLAPPREQYF
>TRBJ2-5|TRBV7-2|-
CASSYGDGTQYF
>TRBJ2-5|TRBV7-6|many
CASSQRGETQYF
>TRBJ1-2|TRBV3-1|-
CSSSPGGRGYTF
>TRBJ2-3|TRBV7-2|many
CASSLGLYLDTQYF
>TRBJ1-2|TRBV20-1|-
CSASTRTANYGYTF